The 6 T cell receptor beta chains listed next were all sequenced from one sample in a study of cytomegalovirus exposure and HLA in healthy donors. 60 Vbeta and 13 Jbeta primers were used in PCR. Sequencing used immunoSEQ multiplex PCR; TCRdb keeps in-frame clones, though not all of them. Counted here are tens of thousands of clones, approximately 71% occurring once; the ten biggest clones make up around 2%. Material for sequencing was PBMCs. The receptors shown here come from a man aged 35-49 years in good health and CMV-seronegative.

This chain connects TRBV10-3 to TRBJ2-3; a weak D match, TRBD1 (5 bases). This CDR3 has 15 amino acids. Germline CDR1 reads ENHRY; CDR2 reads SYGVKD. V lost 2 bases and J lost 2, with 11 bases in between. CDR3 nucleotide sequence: TGTGCCATCAGTGAGGGCAGGGTAAACACAGATACGCAGTATTTT. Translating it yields CAISEGRVNTDTQYF.

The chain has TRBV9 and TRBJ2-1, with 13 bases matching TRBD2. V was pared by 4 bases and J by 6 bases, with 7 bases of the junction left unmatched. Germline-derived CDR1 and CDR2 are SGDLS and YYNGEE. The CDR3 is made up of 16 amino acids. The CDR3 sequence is CASSIRTSGSSNEQFF. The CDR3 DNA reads TGTGCCAGCAGCATCCGGACTAGCGGGAGTTCCAATGAGCAGTTCTTC.

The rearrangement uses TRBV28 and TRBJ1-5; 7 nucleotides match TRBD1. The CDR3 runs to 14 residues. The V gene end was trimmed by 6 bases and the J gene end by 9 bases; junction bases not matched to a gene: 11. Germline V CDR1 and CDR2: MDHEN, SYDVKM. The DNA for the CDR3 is TGTGCCAGCAGCTCAACAGGGGCGAGTCCGCCCCAGCATTTT. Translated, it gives CASSSTGASPPQHF.

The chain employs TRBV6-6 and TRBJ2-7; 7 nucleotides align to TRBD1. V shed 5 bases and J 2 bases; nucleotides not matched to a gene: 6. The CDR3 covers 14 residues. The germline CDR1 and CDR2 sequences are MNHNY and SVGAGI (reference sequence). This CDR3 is CASSRQGETYEQYF. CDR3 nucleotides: TGTGCCAGCAGTAGACAGGGAGAAACCTACGAGCAGTACTTC.

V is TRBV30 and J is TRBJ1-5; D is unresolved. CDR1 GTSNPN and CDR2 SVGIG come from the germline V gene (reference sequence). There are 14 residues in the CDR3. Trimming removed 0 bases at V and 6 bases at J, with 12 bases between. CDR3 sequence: CAWSVKGDAQPQHF. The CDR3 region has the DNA TGTGCCTGGAGTGTGAAGGGAGATGCTCAGCCCCAGCATTTT.

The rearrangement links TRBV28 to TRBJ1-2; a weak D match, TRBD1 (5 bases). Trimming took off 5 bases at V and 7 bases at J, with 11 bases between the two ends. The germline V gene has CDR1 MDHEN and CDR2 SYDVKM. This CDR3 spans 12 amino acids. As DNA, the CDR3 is TGTGCCAGCAGTACGGGGGGGTCTGGCTACACCTTC. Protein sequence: CASSTGGSGYTF.